The 21 T cell receptor beta chains listed next were all sequenced from one sample in a study of human T cells and chemical hapten exposure. Total RNA was isolated from unfractionated whole blood. One entry per CDR3 protein results from TCRdb running MiXCR on the 5' RACE reads. The sample has about 81,000 distinct CDR3 sequences; roughly 15% are singletons. The receptors here all came from a female donor in good health.

This clonotype was counted a few times. V gene TRBV6-5 combines with J gene TRBJ2-3; D not certain. Germline V lookup: CDR1 MNHEY, CDR2 SVGAGI. The V gene lost 6 bases and the J gene lost 1 base, with 8 bases spanning the gap. The CDR3 is 13 residues long. CDR3 nucleotide sequence: TGTGCCAGCAGGCCGGACGGCACAGATACGCAGTATTTT. Its translation: CASRPDGTDTQYF.

The V and J genes are TRBV7-9 and TRBJ1-5; D gene unclear. This CDR3 is built from 15 residues. With 5 bases removed from V and 2 bases from J, the gap between germline ends came to 13 bases. Germline values: CDR1 SEHNR, CDR2 FQNEAQ (reference sequence). CDR3 sequence (DNA): TGTGCCAGCAGCGCCACCACCCCGGGCAATCAGCCCCAGCATTTT. Translating it yields CASSATTPGNQPQHF.

This clonotype was counted a few times. CDR3 residues: CASSNSGAPSYNEQFF. CDR3 DNA sequence: TGTGCCAGCAGCAATTCGGGGGCCCCATCCTACAATGAGCAGTTCTTC. The gene calls are TRBV7-2 and TRBJ2-1; D might be TRBD1 or TRBD2, each matching 6 bases. The CDR3 extends over 16 amino acids. Trimming pared 5 bases from V and 1 base from J, leaving 15 bases between. Germline loops: CDR1 SGHTA, CDR2 FQGNSA.

This clonotype appeared many times. The V call is TRBV15, the J call TRBJ2-3; D remains ambiguous. V was cut by 0 bases and J by 6 bases, with 7 bases left in between. Germline loops: CDR1 LNHNV, CDR2 YYDKDF (reference sequence). This CDR3 is 13 amino acids long. The CDR3 DNA sequence: TGTGCCACCAGCAGAGATTCGGATGATACGCAGTATTTT. It specifies CATSRDSDDTQYF.

This clonotype was detected a few times. V is TRBV5-6 and J is TRBJ1-5, with D tentatively TRBD1 (5 bases). Germline CDR1 is SGHDT and CDR2 is YYEEEE. The CDR3 totals 14 residues. V was pared by 4 bases and J by 4 bases, with 12 bases between. CDR3 protein: CASSGMGGNQPQHF. CDR3 nucleotides: TGTGCCAGCAGCGGAATGGGGGGGAATCAGCCCCAGCATTTT. Full variable domain (outside the CDR3, taken from reference TRBV5-6 and TRBJ1-5): DAGVTQSPTHLIKTRGQQVTLRCSPKSGHDTVSWYQQALGQGPQFIFQYYEEEERQRGNFPDRFSGHQFPNYSSELNVNALLLGDSALYLCASSGMGGNQPQHFGDGTRLSIL.

The rearrangement uses TRBV2 and TRBJ2-1; D call uncertain. CDR1 and CDR2 (germline): SNHLY, FYNNEI. This CDR3 is built from 14 residues. V gave up 2 bases and J gave up 9 bases, with 14 bases separating them. For the CDR3, the DNA is TGTGCCAGCAGTGAACTAAGAGATCCGATTGAGCAGTTCTTC. Protein product: CASSELRDPIEQFF.

This clonotype was counted only a few times. This rearrangement joins TRBV5-1 to TRBJ2-5; 9 bases are shared with TRBD2. Germline V gives CDR1 SGHRS, CDR2 YFSETQ. CDR3 length: 17 residues. Trimming at V came to 0 bases and at J to 2 bases, leaving 8 bases not matched to a gene. The CDR3 sequence is CASSLGPTSGGQETQYF. CDR3 in DNA: TGCGCCAGCAGCTTGGGGCCGACTAGCGGCGGTCAAGAGACCCAGTACTTC. Looking up the rest from reference TRBV5-1 and TRBJ2-5 gives the full variable domain: KAGVTQTPRYLIKTRGQQVTLSCSPISGHRSVSWYQQTPGQGLQFLFEYFSETQRNKGNFPGRFSGRQFSNSRSEMNVSTLELGDSALYLCASSLGPTSGGQETQYFGPGTRLLVL.

This clonotype was counted only a few times. J is TRBJ1-5 and V is TRBV5-6; D is undetermined. This CDR3 has 12 amino acids. Trimming pared 2 bases from V and 4 bases from J, leaving 4 bases between. The V gene's germline CDR1 is SGHDT and CDR2 YYEEEE. CDR3 nucleotides: TGTGCCAGCAGCTTAAGGAATCAGCCCCAGCATTTT. The encoded protein is CASSLRNQPQHF.

This clonotype was detected only a few times. The V gene is TRBV6-5, the J gene TRBJ2-7; TRBD1 aligns across 8 bases. There are 15 residues in the CDR3. CDR1 is MNHEY, CDR2 SVGAGI, per germline. V dropped 0 bases and J dropped 0; count of bases not matched to a gene: 1. CDR3 in amino acids: CASSYSGTGSYEQYF. In nucleotides, the CDR3 is TGTGCCAGCAGTTACTCCGGGACAGGCTCCTACGAGCAGTACTTC.

This chain links TRBV6-1 with TRBJ1-3; D might be TRBD1 (5 bases). The ends were cut back, 7 bases at V and 6 bases at J, with 22 bases in the middle. There are 16 residues in the CDR3. The germline CDR1 and CDR2 sequences are MNHNS and SASEGT. CDR3 in amino acids: CASIDEGPSAENTIYF. In DNA, the CDR3 is TGTGCCAGCATTGATGAGGGGCCCTCTGCGGAAAACACCATATATTTT.

The gene calls are TRBV10-3 and TRBJ2-7; D is unclear. CDR1 and CDR2 (germline): ENHRY, SYGVKD. The CDR3 runs 12 residues. V shed 2 bases and J shed 7 bases, with 9 bases lying between them. The CDR3 DNA reads TGTGCCATCAGTGAGACCCGCTGGGAGCAGTACTTC. Its translation is CAISETRWEQYF.

This clonotype was seen many times. V is TRBV21-1 and J is TRBJ2-7. TRBV21-1 corresponds to a pseudogene. The CDR3 covers 11 residues. The CDR3 sequence: CASSNDYEQYF. DNA of the CDR3: TGTGCCAGCAGCAACGACTACGAGCAGTACTTC.

This clonotype occurred many times. This chain links TRBV15 with TRBJ1-6; tentatively, D is TRBD1 (5 bases). Germline V lookup: CDR1 LNHNV, CDR2 YYDKDF (reference sequence). V was pared by 5 bases and J by 7 bases, with 9 bases between. CDR3 length equals 13 residues. The CDR3 region is CATSPRANSPLHF. In nucleotides, the CDR3 is TGTGCCACCAGCCCCAGGGCGAATTCACCCCTCCACTTT.

V gene TRBV6-5 combines with J gene TRBJ2-2; D might be TRBD1 (6 bases). Germline values: CDR1 MNHEY, CDR2 SVGAGI. V lost 6 bases and J lost 5, with 10 bases in between. CDR3 length: 13 residues. CDR3 DNA sequence: TGTGCCAGCAGGCCAACAGGGACCGGGGAGCTGTTTTTT. Translated, it gives CASRPTGTGELFF.

The chain has TRBV5-5 and TRBJ1-1; D possibly corresponds to TRBD1 (5 bases). The V and J ends lost 1 base and 4 bases respectively, with 14 bases between them. The CDR3 spans 15 residues. The germline gives CDR1 SGHKS, CDR2 YYEKEE (reference sequence). CDR3 sequence (DNA): TGTGCCAGCAGCTTGATGGGGGGAATTGGCACTGAAGCTTTCTTT. Protein sequence: CASSLMGGIGTEAFF.

Of note for this clonotype: The junction and the germline gene differ at one end; a read error may be behind it. The chain is built from TRBV7-9 and TRBJ2-5; TRBD1 is a possible D gene (6 bases). Germline lookup yields CDR1 SEHNR and CDR2 FQNEAQ (reference sequence). This CDR3 contains 17 residues. Here the CDR3 DNA reads TGTGCCAGCAGCTTAGGGGTCGTGGTAGGGGGACAAGAGGCCCAGTACTTC. Translation gives CASSLGVVVGGQEAQYF.

This clonotype was detected only a few times. The chain combines TRBV7-2 with TRBJ1-1, with a weak D call TRBD1 (6 bases). CDR1 and CDR2 from the germline V gene are SGHTA and FQGNSA. This CDR3 is 15 amino acids long. The ends were cut back, 8 bases at V and 2 bases at J, with 18 bases in the middle. The CDR3 DNA reads TGTGCCAGCCGACAGGCCAGGGTTTCAAACACTGAAGCTTTCTTT. Amino acid sequence: CASRQARVSNTEAFF.

This clonotype was detected a few times. The chain couples TRBV5-4 to TRBJ2-3, with D unclear. V was trimmed by 1 base and J by 4 bases, leaving 10 bases between them. This CDR3 is built from 14 residues. Germline loops: CDR1 SGHNT, CDR2 YYREEE (reference sequence). CDR3 in DNA: TGTGCCAGCAGCTTGTCGGATGGCTCAGATACGCAGTATTTT. It is translated as CASSLSDGSDTQYF. Filled out from reference TRBV5-4 and TRBJ2-3, the complete variable domain reads ETGVTQSPTHLIKTRGQQVTLRCSSQSGHNTVSWYQQALGQGPQFIFQYYREEENGRGNFPPRFSGLQFPNYSSELNVNALELDDSALYLCASSLSDGSDTQYFGPGTRLTVL.

This chain connects TRBV24-1 to TRBJ2-1, with 7 bases aligning to TRBD1. In germline, CDR1 is KGHDR, CDR2 SFDVKD. CDR3 size: 15 residues. Unmatched junction bases numbered 5, after V lost 0 bases and J lost 7 bases. CDR3 loop: CATSDLDRETNEQFF. As DNA, the CDR3 is TGTGCCACCAGTGATTTGGACAGGGAGACAAATGAGCAGTTCTTC.

This clonotype has more than one count but fewer than ten. The rearrangement links TRBV20-1 to TRBJ1-2; D perhaps matches TRBD1 (6 bases). The CDR3 length is 13 residues. The germline V and J ends were trimmed by 3 bases and 8 bases, with 16 bases remaining between them. In germline, CDR1 is DFQATT, CDR2 SNEGSKA (reference sequence). The DNA of the CDR3 is TGCAGTGCTAGGGACGTCAGGGGAGGAGGCTACACCTTC. Amino acids: CSARDVRGGGYTF.

There are a few counts of this clonotype. V is TRBV28 and J is TRBJ1-2; a possible D gene is TRBD1 (6 bases). This CDR3 is 13 amino acids long. Germline loops: CDR1 MDHEN, CDR2 SYDVKM. V lost 6 bases and J 4 bases, leaving 12 bases between the germline ends. The CDR3 sequence is CASRYQGSYGYTF. The DNA for the CDR3 is TGTGCCAGCAGATATCAGGGGTCCTATGGCTACACCTTC.